Sequencing of this T cell receptor beta chain was carried out in a study of blood T cells in healthy people across ages. Study findings and constraints: Per-million-T-cell TCR beta diversity fell roughly linearly with age.

This clonotype appeared a few times. Its antigen is unidentified. It was with a sample-barcoded 5' primer and a J-beta primer mix that a second PCR of roughly 7 to 12 cycles was run. Using its own MiXCR run on the 5' RACE reads, TCRdb lists one record per CDR3 protein. The table lists over 1,500,000 distinct CDR3 sequences, roughly two fifths of them singletons, with 23% in the top ten. The V gene end was trimmed by 2 bases and the J gene end by 6 bases; junction bases not matched to a gene: 5. Per germline, CDR1 MNHEY and CDR2 SVGAGI. This CDR3 spans 15 amino acids. Sequencing used blood. The clonotype originates from a human donor in good health. The rearrangement links TRBV6-5 to TRBJ1-4; 8 bases are a match to TRBD1. CDR3 amino acids: CASSYRQGNHEKLFF. For the CDR3, the DNA is TGTGCCAGCAGTTACCGACAGGGGAACCATGAAAAACTGTTTTTT.